The 14 T cell receptor beta chains reported below all come from one sample, sequenced in a study of control samples from healthy donors and cancer patients. The data were produced by immunoSEQ multiplex PCR, yet TCRdb's version contains in-frame clones alone and is incomplete. The sample holds 150,000 to 180,000 clones, 90% to 95% seen once. The sample consisted of blood. Every receptor here comes from a man aged 35-49 years in good health.

The J gene is TRBJ1-1, the V gene TRBV7-2; D gene uncertain. V lost 5 bases and J 1 base, leaving 14 bases between the germline ends. This CDR3 region has 15 residues. Germline loops: CDR1 SGHTA, CDR2 FQGNSA. CDR3 loop: CASSQDGLPNTEAFF. The CDR3 nucleotides are TGTGCCAGCAGCCAAGATGGGCTCCCGAACACTGAAGCTTTCTTT.

The gene calls are TRBV6-6 and TRBJ2-1; D may be TRBD2 (7 bases). The V gene lost 4 bases and the J gene lost 7 bases, with 17 bases spanning the gap. This CDR3 comprises 15 residues. Germline CDR1 and CDR2: MNHNY and SVGAGI (reference sequence). DNA for the CDR3: TGTGCCAGCAGTTTGGGAGGGGGGGCGGGAAATGAGCAGTTCTTC. This codes for CASSLGGGAGNEQFF.

The CDR3 region is CASSLGLIDGKLFF. In DNA form, the CDR3 reads TGTGCCAGCAGCCTGGGCCTCATAGACGGAAAACTGTTTTTT. The chain joins TRBV7-2 to TRBJ1-4; D is ambiguous. Germline-derived CDR1 and CDR2 are SGHTA and FQGNSA. The CDR3 sequence is 14 residues long. Trimming stripped 5 bases from V and 10 bases from J, with 17 bases between.

To note about this clone: Other DNA sequences of this sample code for an identical CDR3. The gene calls are TRBV6-6 and TRBJ2-3; D remains ambiguous. Germline V lookup: CDR1 MNHNY, CDR2 SVGAGI (reference sequence). The CDR3 loop spans 12 amino acids. The V and J ends lost 5 bases and 2 bases respectively, with 5 bases between them. CDR3 region: CASSPTTDTQYF. The CDR3 DNA follows: TGTGCCAGCAGTCCAACCACAGATACGCAGTATTTT.

The chain combines TRBV28 with TRBJ1-3, with 7 bases fitting TRBD1. V gave up 4 bases and J gave up 0 bases; unmatched junction bases: 6. The germline V gene encodes CDR1 MDHEN and CDR2 SYDVKM. The CDR3 length is 16 residues. Written as DNA, the CDR3 is TGTGCCAGCAGTTCGACAGGGAAAGGCTCTGGAAACACCATATATTTT. The encoded protein is CASSSTGKGSGNTIYF.

V and J are TRBV5-1 and TRBJ2-2; 7 positions match TRBD1. V lost 4 bases, J lost 8 bases, and 8 bases stayed unmatched. This CDR3 region has 14 residues. CDR1 and CDR2 from the germline V gene are SGHRS and YFSETQ. For the CDR3, the DNA is TGCGCCAGCAGCCCGACCCAGGGGGTTGGGGAGCTGTTTTTT. Translating it yields CASSPTQGVGELFF.

The V and J genes are TRBV27 and TRBJ1-2, with 8 bases that match TRBD1. Germline V CDR1 and CDR2: MNHEY, SMNVEV (reference sequence). This CDR3 comprises 14 residues. V shed 6 bases and J 8 bases; nucleotides not matched to a gene: 11. The CDR3 region is CASSRFGQGGGYTF. The CDR3 bases are TGTGCCAGCAGCCGGTTCGGACAGGGAGGAGGCTACACCTTC.

The V gene is TRBV5-4, the J gene TRBJ2-7, with TRBD1 matching 7 bases. Germline V gene lookup returns CDR1 SGHNT and CDR2 YYREEE (reference sequence). This CDR3 region has 15 residues. Trimming removed 3 bases from V and 0 bases from J; junction bases left unmatched: 6. CDR3 nucleotide sequence: TGTGCCAGCAGCTCAACCGGGACAGCCTCCTACGAGCAGTACTTC. Amino acid sequence: CASSSTGTASYEQYF.

The chain carries TRBV28 and TRBJ1-1; D gene ambiguous. Trimming took 2 bases from V and 6 from J, leaving 10 bases between them. This CDR3 spans 13 amino acids. Germline loops: CDR1 MDHEN, CDR2 SYDVKM. The CDR3 loop is CASSLLGVAEAFF. CDR3 coding DNA: TGTGCCAGCAGTTTACTTGGGGTCGCTGAAGCTTTCTTT.

The chain combines TRBV28 with TRBJ2-7, with D tentatively TRBD1 (5 bases). The CDR3 loop spans 11 amino acids. CDR1 is MDHEN and CDR2 is SYDVKM in the germline V gene. V lost 4 bases, J lost 12 bases, and 13 bases lay in between. CDR3 sequence reads: CASSYTGRRYF. CDR3 DNA: TGTGCCAGCAGTTACACAGGACGACGGTACTTC.

The rearrangement joins TRBV10-2 to TRBJ2-3, with D uncertain. The length of the CDR3 is 11 residues. Germline CDR1 reads WSHSY; CDR2 reads SAAADI. Deletions cut 4 bases from V and 5 bases from J, with 4 bases between. CDR3 in amino acids: CASSGIDTQYF. The CDR3 DNA reads as TGCGCCAGCAGTGGGATAGATACGCAGTATTTT.

The rearrangement joins TRBV30 to TRBJ1-2, with D unclear. Trimming took 0 bases from V and 4 from J, leaving 12 bases between them. CDR1 is GTSNPN and CDR2 is SVGIG in the germline V gene (reference sequence). This CDR3 contains 14 residues. CDR3 nucleotide sequence: TGTGCCTGGAGTGTCCCCCCAGGCGTCTATGGCTACACCTTC. Encoded protein: CAWSVPPGVYGYTF.

A single count supports this clone. The chain couples TRBV12-5 to TRBJ2-7; the match to TRBD1 covers 12 bases. Germline V gene data show CDR1 as LGHNT and CDR2 as FRNRAP. The CDR3 length is 14 residues. V trimming: 4 bases; J trimming: 5 bases; junction bases outside the gene matches: 3. The chain's CDR3 is CASGSGQGAHEQYF. In DNA, the CDR3 is TGTGCTAGTGGTTCGGGACAGGGGGCCCACGAGCAGTACTTC.

This CDR3 reads CASSLGTGALDEQYF. CDR3 bases: TGTGCCAGCAGCTTAGGGACAGGGGCCCTCGACGAGCAGTACTTC. The gene calls are TRBV11-2 and TRBJ2-7, with 9 bases lining up with TRBD1. J lost 5 bases, V lost 1 base, and 6 bases had no gene match. The CDR3 is 15 residues long. Germline values: CDR1 SGHAT, CDR2 FQNNGV.